This is a list of T cell receptor beta chains from one sample in a study of OX40 agonist ivuxolimab in advanced cancers. The method was immunoSEQ multiplex PCR; TCRdb's version includes in-frame clones alone and lacks a portion of them. This table has 90,000 or so clones, 75% to 90% appearing once. The sample was CD4+ or CD8+ T cells sorted from blood, taken in a trial of the OX40 agonist ivuxolimab. These receptors were collected from an adult with an advanced solid tumor such as melanoma, head and neck, liver or kidney cancer. Each CDR3 is given with its conserved first and last residue. The D gene is left open where the match is weak. For some rows the clone size is stated as once, few or many, or as a class when expanded; others skip it.

>TRBV11-2|13|NA|TRBD2|TRBJ2-3
TGTGCCAGCAGCTTAGGCGGGGGAAATACGCAGTATTTT
CASSLGGGNTQYF
>TRBV2|13|NA|NA|TRBJ1-1
TGTGCCAGCAGTGTTTGGGATAACACTGAAGCTTTCTTT
CASSVWDNTEAFF
>TRBV20-1|9|NA|NA|TRBJ2-1
TGCAGTGCTAGAAATGAGCAGTTCTTC
CSARNEQFF
>TRBV7-9|15|NA|NA|TRBJ1-5
TGTGCCAGCAGCTTAGGGGATCTGAGCAATCAGCCCCAGCATTTT
CASSLGDLSNQPQHF
>TRBV7-3|15|once|NA|TRBJ1-3
TGTGCCAGCAGCCGAACCGGGACTCCCGGAAACACCATATATTTT
CASSRTGTPGNTIYF
>TRBV27|14|NA|TRBD1|TRBJ2-7
TGTGCCAGCAGCCCGGCCAGGGGGCCCTACGAGCAGTACTTC
CASSPARGPYEQYF
>TRBV7-2|15|NA|NA|TRBJ1-1
TGTGCCAGCAGCCGACAGAGGGTTACGGGGACTGAAGCTTTCTTT
CASSRQRVTGTEAFF
>TRBV6-1|14|NA|NA|TRBJ2-7
TGTGCCAGCACCGACCGGGGGACCTCCTACGAGCAGTACTTC
CASTDRGTSYEQYF
>TRBV19|14|NA|NA|TRBJ1-5
TGTGCCAGTAGTAGGGAGGGGGGGAATCAGCCCCAGCATTTT
CASSREGGNQPQHF
>TRBV13|16|once|TRBD2|TRBJ2-7
TGTGCCAGCAGCCAACTAAGGGGCGGGGGTTCCTACGAGCAGTACTTC
CASSQLRGGGSYEQYF
>TRBV19|12|NA|TRBD1|TRBJ1-1
TGTGCCAGTAGGGACAGGGACACTGAAGCTTTCTTT
CASRDRDTEAFF
>TRBV5-1|13|NA|NA|TRBJ1-2
TGCGCCAGCAGCTTGGGTTTGGACTATGGCTACACCTTC
CASSLGLDYGYTF
>TRBV18|11|NA|NA|TRBJ2-5
TGTGCCAGCTCGCTGAAAGAGACCCAGTACTTC
CASSLKETQYF
>TRBV2|13|NA|NA|TRBJ2-5
TGTGCCAGCAGTCAGAGAATCGGGGAGACCCAGTACTTC
CASSQRIGETQYF
>TRBV7-8|20|NA|TRBD1|TRBJ2-6
TGTGCCAGCAGCTTAGAGGGGACAGGGTTTAAGAGCTCTGGGGCCAACGTCCTGACTTTC
CASSLEGTGFKSSGANVLTF
>TRBV7-2|16|NA|TRBD2|TRBJ2-3
TGTGCCAGCAGCTCACGAAGCGGGAGCGGGATAGATACGCAGTATTTT
CASSSRSGSGIDTQYF
>TRBV9|15|once|NA|TRBJ2-2
TGTGCCAGCAGCGTAGTAGGGACAACCACCGGGGAGCTGTTTTTT
CASSVVGTTTGELFF
>TRBV9|15|NA|TRBD2|TRBJ2-7
TGTGCCAGCAGCCCCTCCGGGACTAGGACGGACGAGCAGTACTTC
CASSPSGTRTDEQYF
>TRBV13|15|NA|NA|TRBJ1-6
TGTGCCAGCAGGCGAAGGGAAGGGTTTCCCTCACCCCTCCACTTT
CASRRREGFPSPLHF
>TRBV7-3|13|NA|NA|TRBJ1-1
TGTGCCAGCAGCGCCGTAGGGGAAACTGAAGCTTTCTTT
CASSAVGETEAFF
>TRBV19|14|NA|TRBD1|TRBJ1-2
TGTGCCAGTAAGGGACAGGGGAAAAACTATGGCTACACCTTC
CASKGQGKNYGYTF
>TRBV6-5|13|NA|NA|TRBJ1-1
TGTGCCAGCAGTTTAACGAGGGGCACTGAAGCTTTCTTT
CASSLTRGTEAFF
>TRBV4-3|15|NA|NA|TRBJ2-7
TGCGCCAGCAGCCAAGATAGGCAGGCCCTACGAGAGCAGTACTTC
CASSQDRQALREQYF
>TRBV10-3|16|NA|TRBD1|TRBJ2-7
TGTGCCATCAGTGAGTCGACAGGGCTAATGACCTACGAGCAGTACTTC
CAISESTGLMTYEQYF
>TRBV5-1|15|NA|TRBD1|TRBJ2-1
TGCGCCAGCAGCTTGGAGGGGGCGCTGTACAATGAGCAGTTCTTC
CASSLEGALYNEQFF
>TRBV11-3|16|NA|TRBD2|TRBJ2-1
TGTGCCAGCAGTCACACGGGAGGGGAGCCCCCGGGTGAGCAGTTCTTC
CASSHTGGEPPGEQFF
>TRBV11-2|14|NA|NA|TRBJ2-7
TGTGCCAGCAGCTCAACTCTGGGGGCCTACGAGCAGTACTTC
CASSSTLGAYEQYF
>TRBV7-8|14|NA|NA|TRBJ2-2
TGTGCCAGCAGCACCCGGGAGAACACCGGGGAGCTGTTTTTT
CASSTRENTGELFF
>TRBV18|13|NA|NA|TRBJ1-2
TGTGCCAGCTCACCAAGTGACAGTCGTGGCTACACCTTC
CASSPSDSRGYTF
>TRBV4-2|16|NA|NA|TRBJ1-3
TGTGCCAGCAGCCAAGAAATTGGGGCCTCTGGAAACACCATATATTTT
CASSQEIGASGNTIYF
>TRBV15|16|once|TRBD2|TRBJ2-7
TGTGCCACCAGCAGAGATCCCGGGGGGAACTCCTACGAGCAGTACTTC
CATSRDPGGNSYEQYF
>TRBV28|16|NA|NA|TRBJ1-1
TGTGCCAGCAGTTTCCGCGTAAGGGTGGAGAACACTGAAGCTTTCTTT
CASSFRVRVENTEAFF
>TRBV7-9|16|NA|NA|TRBJ2-7
TGTGCCAGCAGCTTTCCCCCTCCCGCATTCTCCTACGAGCAGTACTTC
CASSFPPPAFSYEQYF
>TRBV7-9|14|few|NA|TRBJ1-1
TGTGCCAGCAGCTTAGAGGGGATAAACACTGAAGCTTTCTTT
CASSLEGINTEAFF
>TRBV5-6|12|few|NA|TRBJ1-1
TGTGCCAGCAGCCTGGTGGGGACTGAAGCTTTCTTT
CASSLVGTEAFF
>TRBV20-1|9|NA|NA|TRBJ1-2
TGCAGTGCTAGAGATGGCTACACCTTC
CSARDGYTF
>TRBV5-4|14|NA|NA|TRBJ2-1
TGTGCCAGCAGCTTGTCCCTTTCTAGCTATGAGCAGTTCTTC
CASSLSLSSYEQFF
>TRBV7-6|12|NA|NA|TRBJ2-7
TGTGCCAGCAGCTTGAATGCCTACGAGCAGTACTTC
CASSLNAYEQYF
>TRBV6-4|14|NA|TRBD1|TRBJ2-2
TGTGCCTCGGGGACAGGTTCGAACACCGGGGAGCTGTTTTTT
CASGTGSNTGELFF
>TRBV19|14|NA|NA|TRBJ2-1
TGTGCCAGTAGTATAGTCGGACGGGCCCTTGAGCAGTTCTTC
CASSIVGRALEQFF
>TRBV18|14|NA|NA|TRBJ2-2
TGTGCCAGCTCACCAATATTGGGAGCCGGGGAGCTGTTTTTT
CASSPILGAGELFF
>TRBV19|14|NA|TRBD1|TRBJ2-6
TGTGCCAGTAAGGGAACCGGGACAGCATACGTCCTGACTTTC
CASKGTGTAYVLTF